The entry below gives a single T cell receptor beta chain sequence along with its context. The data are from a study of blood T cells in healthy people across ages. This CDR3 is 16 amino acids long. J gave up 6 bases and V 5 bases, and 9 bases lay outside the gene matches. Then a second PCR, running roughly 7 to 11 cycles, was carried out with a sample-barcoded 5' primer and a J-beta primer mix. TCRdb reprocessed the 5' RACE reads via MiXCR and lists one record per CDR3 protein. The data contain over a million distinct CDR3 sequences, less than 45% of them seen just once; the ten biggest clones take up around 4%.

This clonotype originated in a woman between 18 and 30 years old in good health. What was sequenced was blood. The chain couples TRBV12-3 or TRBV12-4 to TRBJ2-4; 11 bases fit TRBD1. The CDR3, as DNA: TGTGCCAGCAGTACTCCGGACAGGGGGCCGGGAAACATTCAGTACTTC. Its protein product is CASSTPDRGPGNIQYF.